Below, one T cell receptor (beta chain) is given with its context. With 5 bases removed from V and 7 bases from J, the gap between germline ends came to 12 bases. The CDR3 covers 13 residues. Germline V CDR1 and CDR2: LNHNV, YYDKDF (reference sequence). The data were obtained in a study of blood T cell repertoires in COVID-19. In the study overall: Spain, Italy and the United States supplied samples that represented acute and convalescent COVID-19. PBMCs, B-cell-depleted T cells, or T cells provided the cDNA or gDNA that made up the material.

Repertoires were generated with immunoSEQ multiplex PCR, while TCRdb's copy carries only in-frame clones and drops some. The table records about 270,000 clones, around 86% of them present only once. The sequence derives from a man aged 50-59 years with acute or convalescent COVID-19. Sequencing used peripheral blood. V usage is TRBV15 and J usage is TRBJ1-5, with a weak D call TRBD1 (6 bases). CDR3 in amino acids: CATSGDIGQPQHF. DNA of the CDR3: TGTGCCACCAGCGGGGACATAGGGCAGCCCCAGCATTTT.